This TCR beta chain emerged from a study of CD8 T cells in ankylosing spondylitis. Each TCR beta library was made by quantitative 5'-RACE that incorporated molecular barcodes. TCRdb reanalysed the 5' RACE reads using MiXCR and keeps one entry per CDR3 protein. The table has 200,000 to 250,000 distinct CDR3 sequences, approximately 10% seen once. This receptor was taken from a male donor with ankylosing spondylitis or in good health (not recorded which). Sequenced input: blood, either unsorted or a sorted T cell fraction (not recorded which).

In DNA, the CDR3 is TGTGCCACCTCCCTCGCGGGACTAGCGGGAGTGGAGCAGTACTTC. Its protein is CATSLAGLAGVEQYF. The genes are TRBV3-1 and TRBJ2-7, with 14 positions matching TRBD2. The CDR3 has 15 amino acids. CDR1 is LGHDT, CDR2 YNNKEL, per germline (reference sequence). The V segment lost 10 bases and the J segment 7 bases; nucleotides outside the gene matches: 12.